Listed below are T cell receptor beta chains from one sample, sequenced in a study of T cell responses to AZD1222 COVID-19 vaccine. Clones were read by immunoSEQ multiplex PCR, and TCRdb kept only the in-frame ones, dropping some. The data hold 130,000 to 150,000 clones, with about 89% observed a single time. Specimen: peripheral blood, collected 28 days after the second AZD1222 dose. These receptors all stem from an adult who received the AZD1222 COVID-19 vaccine. Both conserved end residues are part of each CDR3. The D gene is left open where the match is weak. Size tells how often a clone was seen (once, few, many) or the class of an expanded clone, and some rows leave it out.

TRBD1 | NA | TRBJ1-6 | TRBV5-4 | CASSLGQGWDNSPLHF | TGTGCCAGCAGCTTGGGACAGGGGTGGGATAATTCACCCCTCCACTTT
TRBD1 | NA | TRBJ2-7 | TRBV28 | CASSAPGQGTHEQYF | TGTGCCAGCAGCGCGCCGGGACAGGGAACCCACGAGCAGTACTTC
TRBD2 | NA | TRBJ2-2 | TRBV18 | CASSPTSAGGSTGELFF | TGTGCCAGCTCACCAACCTCCGCGGGAGGGAGTACCGGGGAGCTGTTTTTT
NA | NA | TRBJ2-3 | TRBV6-5 | CASSYAPSGSTDTQYF | TGTGCCAGCAGTTATGCACCCAGCGGTAGCACAGATACGCAGTATTTT
NA | once | TRBJ1-2 | TRBV29-1 | CSVVPEDRRSINYGYTF | TGCAGCGTTGTCCCAGAGGATCGACGCTCAATTAACTATGGCTACACCTTC
NA | NA | TRBJ1-2 | TRBV9 | CASSVDEAGYYGYTF | TGTGCCAGCAGCGTAGATGAGGCAGGCTACTATGGCTACACCTTC
NA | once | TRBJ1-1 | TRBV3-1/TRBV3-2 | CASSQDRLNTEAFF | TGTGCCAGCAGCCAAGACAGGTTGAACACTGAAGCTTTCTTT
NA | NA | TRBJ1-3 | TRBV7-9 | CASSLSGVSGNTIYF | TGTGCCAGCAGCTTATCGGGAGTCTCTGGAAACACCATATATTTT
TRBD2 | NA | TRBJ2-7 | TRBV2 | CASSERASGSSNEQYF | TGTGCCAGCAGTGAACGGGCTAGCGGGAGTTCTAACGAGCAGTACTTC
NA | NA | TRBJ1-3 | TRBV6-6 | CASSPSRAGDSGNTIYF | TGTGCCAGCAGTCCCTCCCGGGCAGGGGACTCTGGAAACACCATATATTTT
TRBD1 | NA | TRBJ1-6 | TRBV5-4 | CASSLGQDSPLHF | TGTGCCAGCAGCCTCGGACAGGATTCACCCCTCCACTTT
TRBD1 | NA | TRBJ2-7 | TRBV30 | CAWGRGGPEQYF | TGTGCCTGGGGGAGAGGGGGCCCCGAGCAGTACTTC
NA | once | TRBJ2-7 | TRBV7-6 | CASSLRQAKKYEQYF | TGTGCCAGCAGCTTAAGACAGGCGAAAAAATACGAGCAGTACTTC
NA | NA | TRBJ2-5 | TRBV7-2 | CASSPLGAVQETQYF | TGTGCCAGCAGCCCCCTCGGCGCGGTTCAAGAGACCCAGTACTTC
NA | NA | TRBJ2-5 | TRBV10-2 | CASSFQETQYF | TGCGCCAGCAGTTTCCAAGAGACCCAGTACTTC
TRBD2 | NA | TRBJ2-3 | TRBV5-6 | CASSSRTSGLTDTQYF | TGTGCCAGCAGCTCCAGGACTAGCGGCCTCACAGATACGCAGTATTTT
TRBD2 | NA | TRBJ2-5 | TRBV30 | CAWTSGQETQYF | TGTGCCTGGACTAGCGGCCAAGAGACCCAGTACTTC
NA | NA | TRBJ1-1 | TRBV5-6 | CASSLGGHLNTEAFF | TGTGCCAGCAGCTTGGGGGGACATTTGAACACTGAAGCTTTCTTT
NA | NA | TRBJ1-2 | TRBV5-4 | CASSLQTRAGGYTF | TGTGCCAGCAGCTTGCAAACCAGGGCAGGTGGCTACACCTTC
TRBD1 | NA | TRBJ1-1 | TRBV29-1 | CSVQPRTGDTEAFF | TGCAGCGTTCAACCTCGGACAGGCGACACTGAAGCTTTCTTT
NA | NA | TRBJ1-4 | TRBV30 | CACCRDGREKLFF | TGTGCCTGTTGCCGGGACGGTCGTGAAAAACTGTTTTTT
NA | NA | TRBJ1-2 | TRBV7-2 | CASSASRQNYGYTF | TGTGCCAGCAGCGCTTCTAGGCAGAACTATGGCTACACCTTC
NA | NA | TRBJ1-1 | TRBV27 | CASSSNRWGRNTEAFF | TGTGCCAGCAGTTCGAACAGGTGGGGTAGGAACACTGAAGCTTTCTTT
NA | NA | TRBJ1-5 | TRBV6-6 | CASWKGTGLSNQPQHF | TGTGCCAGCTGGAAGGGCACGGGGTTGAGCAATCAGCCCCAGCATTTT
NA | NA | TRBJ1-1 | TRBV12-3/TRBV12-4 | CASSSRWSEAFF | TGTGCCAGCAGTTCAAGGTGGAGTGAAGCTTTCTTT
NA | once | TRBJ2-5 | TRBV7-2 | CASSLAGGAQETQYF | TGTGCCAGCAGCTTAGCGGGGGGGGCCCAAGAGACCCAGTACTTC
TRBD2 | NA | TRBJ2-1 | TRBV19 | CASSIGAQILAGGSYNEQFF | TGTGCCAGTAGTATAGGTGCCCAGATATTAGCGGGGGGATCCTACAATGAGCAGTTCTTC
TRBD2 | NA | TRBJ2-1 | TRBV18 | CASSVAGEYNEQFF | TGTGCCAGCTCAGTAGCGGGAGAGTACAATGAGCAGTTCTTC
TRBD1 | NA | TRBJ1-2 | TRBV29-1 | CSVGDRAYGYTF | TGCAGCGTTGGCGACAGGGCCTATGGCTACACCTTC
NA | once | TRBJ2-2 | TRBV10-3 | CAISGPGHTGELFF | TGTGCCATCAGCGGACCGGGACACACCGGGGAGCTGTTTTTT
TRBD1 | NA | TRBJ1-3 | TRBV28 | CASSLRTGTTYSGNTIYF | TGTGCCAGCAGTCTCAGGACAGGGACTACCTACTCTGGAAACACCATATATTTT
TRBD1 | NA | TRBJ1-1 | TRBV7-2 | CASSLAGQGGAFF | TGTGCCAGCAGCTTAGCGGGACAGGGAGGCGCTTTCTTT
NA | NA | TRBJ2-7 | TRBV6-2/TRBV6-3 | CASSYPSREGYEQYF | TGTGCCAGCAGTTACCCATCCAGGGAAGGCTACGAGCAGTACTTC